This paragraph reports one TCR beta chain. Its antigen is not known. Though nominally healthy at sampling, donors likely had unrecorded immune exposures. This sample stems from a study of cytomegalovirus exposure and HLA in healthy donors. Whole-study results and caveats: Previously analyzed data showed that most TCR beta V segments were productive at a frequency of about 87% or about 30%. Investigators reported about 160 TCR beta chains as tied to cytomegalovirus. When analyzed later, a missense DCLRE1C variant was found to be linked to TCR beta V- and J-gene trimming.

This CDR3 comprises 16 residues. CDR1 is ENHRY, CDR2 SYGVKD, per germline. V shed 2 bases, J shed 1 base, and the junction held 4 bases outside the gene matches. The PCR used 60 Vbeta and 13 Jbeta primers. TCRdb keeps only in-frame clones here, not all; method: immunoSEQ multiplex PCR. The table records roughly 200,000 clones, approximately 80% of them present only once. The sequence derives from a female donor in good health and CMV-seronegative. This sequence joins TRBV10-3 and TRBJ2-7; 11 bases line up with TRBD1. Sequenced sample: PBMCs. DNA for the CDR3: TGTGCCATCAGTGAGCCGGGACAGGGGGGTTCCTACGAGCAGTACTTC. Its translation: CAISEPGQGGSYEQYF.